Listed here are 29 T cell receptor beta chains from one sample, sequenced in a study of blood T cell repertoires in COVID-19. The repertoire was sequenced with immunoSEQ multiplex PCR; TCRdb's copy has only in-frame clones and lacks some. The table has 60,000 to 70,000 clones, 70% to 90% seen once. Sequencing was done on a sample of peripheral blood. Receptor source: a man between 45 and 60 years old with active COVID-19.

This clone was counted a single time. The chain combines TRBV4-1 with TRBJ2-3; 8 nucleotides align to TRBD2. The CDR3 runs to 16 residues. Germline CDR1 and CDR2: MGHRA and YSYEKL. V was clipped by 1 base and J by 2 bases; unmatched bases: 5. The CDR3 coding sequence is TGCGCCAGCAGCCAAGGCACAGCGGGGGTCACAGATACGCAGTATTTT. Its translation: CASSQGTAGVTDTQYF.

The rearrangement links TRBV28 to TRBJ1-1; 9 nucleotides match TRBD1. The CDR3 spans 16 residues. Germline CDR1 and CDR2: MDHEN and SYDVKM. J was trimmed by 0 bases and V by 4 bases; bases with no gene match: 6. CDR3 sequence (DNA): TGTGCCAGCAGTTCGCCAGGGACAGGGCTGAACACTGAAGCTTTCTTT. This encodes CASSSPGTGLNTEAFF.

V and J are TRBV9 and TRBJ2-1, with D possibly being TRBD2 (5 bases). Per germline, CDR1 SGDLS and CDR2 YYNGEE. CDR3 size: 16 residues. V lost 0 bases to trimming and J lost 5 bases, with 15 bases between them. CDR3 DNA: TGTGCCAGCAGCGTAGCGGGAATACCCCCCAACAATGAGCAGTTCTTC. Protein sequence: CASSVAGIPPNNEQFF.

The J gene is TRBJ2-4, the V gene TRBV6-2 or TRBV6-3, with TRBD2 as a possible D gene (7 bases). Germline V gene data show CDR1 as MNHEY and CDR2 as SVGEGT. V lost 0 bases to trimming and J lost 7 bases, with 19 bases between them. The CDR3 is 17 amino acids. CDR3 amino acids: CASSYSTLAGAPNIQYF. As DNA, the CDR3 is TGTGCCAGCAGTTACTCGACTCTTGCGGGGGCGCCTAACATTCAGTACTTC.

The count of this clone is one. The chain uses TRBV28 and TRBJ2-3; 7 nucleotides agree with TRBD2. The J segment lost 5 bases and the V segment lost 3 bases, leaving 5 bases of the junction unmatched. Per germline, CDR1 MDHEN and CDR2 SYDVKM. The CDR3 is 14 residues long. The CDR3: CASSLSGIRDTQYF. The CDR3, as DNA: TGTGCCAGCAGTTTGAGCGGGATCCGAGATACGCAGTATTTT. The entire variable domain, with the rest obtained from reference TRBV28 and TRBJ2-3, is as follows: DVKVTQSSRYLVKRTGEKVFLECVQDMDHENMFWYRQDPGLGLRLIYFSYDVKMKEKGDIPEGYSVSREKKERFSLILESASTNQTSMYLCASSLSGIRDTQYFGPGTRLTVL.

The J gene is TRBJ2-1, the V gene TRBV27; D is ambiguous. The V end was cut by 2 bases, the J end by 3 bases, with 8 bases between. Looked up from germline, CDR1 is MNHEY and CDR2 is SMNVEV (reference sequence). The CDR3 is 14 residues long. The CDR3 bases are TGTGCCAGCAGTTTAACCTATTACTACAATGAGCAGTTCTTC. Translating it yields CASSLTYYYNEQFF.

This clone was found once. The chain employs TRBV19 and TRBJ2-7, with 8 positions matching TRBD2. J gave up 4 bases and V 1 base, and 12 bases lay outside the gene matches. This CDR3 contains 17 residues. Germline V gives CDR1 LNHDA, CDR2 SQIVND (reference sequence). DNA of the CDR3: TGTGCCAGTAGTATAGCGGGTGGAGCGGGGGCGGGGTACGAGCAGTACTTC. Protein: CASSIAGGAGAGYEQYF.

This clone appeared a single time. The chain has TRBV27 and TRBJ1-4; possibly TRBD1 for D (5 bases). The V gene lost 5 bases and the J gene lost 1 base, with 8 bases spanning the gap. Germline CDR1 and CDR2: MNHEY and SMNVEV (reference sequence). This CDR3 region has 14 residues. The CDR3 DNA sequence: TGTGCCAGCAGTACAGGAAGAACTAATGAAAAACTGTTTTTT. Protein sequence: CASSTGRTNEKLFF.

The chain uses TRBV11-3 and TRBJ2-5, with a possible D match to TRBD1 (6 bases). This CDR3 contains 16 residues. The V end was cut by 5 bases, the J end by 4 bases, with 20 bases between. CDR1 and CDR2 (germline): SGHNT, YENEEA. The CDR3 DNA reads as TGTGCCAGCAGCACTGCCCTGATCAGGGGCGGAGAGACCCAGTACTTC. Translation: CASSTALIRGGETQYF.

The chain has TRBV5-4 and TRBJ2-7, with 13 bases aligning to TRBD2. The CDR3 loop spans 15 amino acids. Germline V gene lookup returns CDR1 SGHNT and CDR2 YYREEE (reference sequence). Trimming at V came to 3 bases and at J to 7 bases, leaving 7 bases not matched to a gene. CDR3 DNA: TGTGCCAGCAGCTCCGGGACTAGCGGGGTACGGGAGCAGTACTTC. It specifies CASSSGTSGVREQYF. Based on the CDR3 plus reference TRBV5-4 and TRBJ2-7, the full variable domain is ETGVTQSPTHLIKTRGQQVTLRCSSQSGHNTVSWYQQALGQGPQFIFQYYREEENGRGNFPPRFSGLQFPNYSSELNVNALELDDSALYLCASSSGTSGVREQYFGPGTRLTVT.

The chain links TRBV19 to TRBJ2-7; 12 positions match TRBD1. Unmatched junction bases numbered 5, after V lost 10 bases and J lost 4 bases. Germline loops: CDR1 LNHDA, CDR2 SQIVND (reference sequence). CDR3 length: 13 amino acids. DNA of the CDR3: TGTGCCACCCGGGACAGGGGGCTGTACGAGCAGTACTTC. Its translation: CATRDRGLYEQYF.

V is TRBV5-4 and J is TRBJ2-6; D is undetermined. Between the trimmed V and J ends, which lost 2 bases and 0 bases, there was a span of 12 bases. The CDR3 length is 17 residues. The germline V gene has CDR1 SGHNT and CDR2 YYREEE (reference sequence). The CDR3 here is CASSFKTLSSGANVLTF. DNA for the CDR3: TGTGCCAGCAGCTTCAAGACATTGAGCTCTGGGGCCAACGTCCTGACTTTC. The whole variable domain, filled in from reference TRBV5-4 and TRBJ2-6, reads ETGVTQSPTHLIKTRGQQVTLRCSSQSGHNTVSWYQQALGQGPQFIFQYYREEENGRGNFPPRFSGLQFPNYSSELNVNALELDDSALYLCASSFKTLSSGANVLTFGAGSRLTVL.

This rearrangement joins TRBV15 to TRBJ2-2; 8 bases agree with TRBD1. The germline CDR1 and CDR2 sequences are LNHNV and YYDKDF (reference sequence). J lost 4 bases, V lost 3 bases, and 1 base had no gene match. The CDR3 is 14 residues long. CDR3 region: CATSSDRGTGELFF. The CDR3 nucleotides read TGTGCCACCAGCAGCGACAGGGGCACCGGGGAGCTGTTTTTT.

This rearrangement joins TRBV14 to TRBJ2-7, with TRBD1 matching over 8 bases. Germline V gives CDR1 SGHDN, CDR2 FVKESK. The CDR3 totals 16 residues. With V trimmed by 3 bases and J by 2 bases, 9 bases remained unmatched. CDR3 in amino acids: CASSHPGQAKTYEQYF. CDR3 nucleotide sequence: TGTGCCAGCAGCCACCCGGGACAGGCTAAGACCTACGAGCAGTACTTC.

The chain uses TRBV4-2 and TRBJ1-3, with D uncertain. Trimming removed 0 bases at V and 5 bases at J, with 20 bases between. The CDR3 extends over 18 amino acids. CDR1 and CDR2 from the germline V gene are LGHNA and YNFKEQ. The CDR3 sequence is CASSQEWMTPTDRNTIYF. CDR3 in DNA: TGTGCCAGCAGCCAAGAGTGGATGACACCGACGGATAGAAACACCATATATTTT.

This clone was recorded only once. DNA for the CDR3: TGTGCCAGCAGGCCTCCACCGGGACAGGGGGGCGGGGGCTACACCTTC. This translates into CASRPPPGQGGGGYTF. This chain connects TRBV28 to TRBJ1-2; 11 positions agree with TRBD1. The CDR3 is 16 amino acids. The germline V gene encodes CDR1 MDHEN and CDR2 SYDVKM. J gave up 8 bases and V 6 bases, and 14 bases lay outside the gene matches.

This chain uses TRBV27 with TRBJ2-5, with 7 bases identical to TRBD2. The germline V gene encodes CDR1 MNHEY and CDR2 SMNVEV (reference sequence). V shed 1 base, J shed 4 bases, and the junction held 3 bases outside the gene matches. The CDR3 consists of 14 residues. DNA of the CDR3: TGTGCCAGCAGTTTATATGGGGGGGTAGAGACCCAGTACTTC. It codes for CASSLYGGVETQYF.

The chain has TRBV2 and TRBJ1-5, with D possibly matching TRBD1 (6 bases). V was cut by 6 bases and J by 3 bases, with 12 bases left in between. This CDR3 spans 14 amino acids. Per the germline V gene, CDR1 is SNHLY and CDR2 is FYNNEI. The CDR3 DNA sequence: TGTGCCAGCAGGGCCGGGACAATCAATCAGCCCCAGCATTTT. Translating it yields CASRAGTINQPQHF.

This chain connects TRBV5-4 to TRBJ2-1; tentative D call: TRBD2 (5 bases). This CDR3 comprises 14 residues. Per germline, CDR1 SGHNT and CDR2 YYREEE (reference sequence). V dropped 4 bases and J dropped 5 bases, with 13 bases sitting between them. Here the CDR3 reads CASSDWTANNEQFF. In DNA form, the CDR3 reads TGTGCCAGCAGCGACTGGACTGCCAACAATGAGCAGTTCTTC.

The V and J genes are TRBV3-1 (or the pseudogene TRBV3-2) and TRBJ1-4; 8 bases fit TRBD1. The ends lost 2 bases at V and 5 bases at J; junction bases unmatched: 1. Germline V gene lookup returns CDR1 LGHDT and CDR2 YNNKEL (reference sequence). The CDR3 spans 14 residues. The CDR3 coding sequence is TGTGCCAGCAGCCAACGGGACAGGAATGAAAAACTGTTTTTT. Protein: CASSQRDRNEKLFF.

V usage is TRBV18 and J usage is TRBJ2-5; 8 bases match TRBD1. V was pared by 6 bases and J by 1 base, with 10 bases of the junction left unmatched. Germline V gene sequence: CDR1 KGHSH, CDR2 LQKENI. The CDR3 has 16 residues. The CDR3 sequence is CASSNTGQAFQETQYF. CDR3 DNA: TGTGCCAGCTCTAATACGGGACAGGCCTTCCAAGAGACCCAGTACTTC.

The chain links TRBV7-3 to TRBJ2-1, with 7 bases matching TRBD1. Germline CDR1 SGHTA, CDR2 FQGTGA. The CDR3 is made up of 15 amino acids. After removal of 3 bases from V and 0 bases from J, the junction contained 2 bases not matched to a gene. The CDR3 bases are TGTGCCAGCAGCTTCGGGACAGACTCCTACAATGAGCAGTTCTTC. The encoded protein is CASSFGTDSYNEQFF.

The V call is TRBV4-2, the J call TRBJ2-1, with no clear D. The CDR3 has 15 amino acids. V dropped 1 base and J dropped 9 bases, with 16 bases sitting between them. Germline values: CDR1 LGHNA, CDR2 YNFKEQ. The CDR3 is CASSQVSASYTEQFF. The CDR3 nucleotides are TGTGCCAGCAGCCAAGTTTCGGCTAGTTATACTGAGCAGTTCTTC.

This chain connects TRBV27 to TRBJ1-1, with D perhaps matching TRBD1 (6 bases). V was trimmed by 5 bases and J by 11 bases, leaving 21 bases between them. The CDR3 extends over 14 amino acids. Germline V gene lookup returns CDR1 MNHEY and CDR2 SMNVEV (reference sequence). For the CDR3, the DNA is TGTGCCAGCAGTCCGGGGGGCTTTCAACTGTATGCTTTCTTT. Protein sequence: CASSPGGFQLYAFF.

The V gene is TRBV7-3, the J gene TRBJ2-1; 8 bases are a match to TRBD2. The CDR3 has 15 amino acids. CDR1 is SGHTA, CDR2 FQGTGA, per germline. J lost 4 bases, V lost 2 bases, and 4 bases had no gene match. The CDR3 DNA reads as TGTGCCAGCAGCTTAGGGACTAGACGGTACAATGAGCAGTTCTTC. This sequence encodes CASSLGTRRYNEQFF.

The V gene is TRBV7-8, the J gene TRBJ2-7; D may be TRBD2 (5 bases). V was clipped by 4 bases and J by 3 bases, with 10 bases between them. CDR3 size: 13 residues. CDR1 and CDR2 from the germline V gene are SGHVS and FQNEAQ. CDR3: CASSSGMYYEQYF. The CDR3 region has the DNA TGTGCCAGCAGCTCCGGGATGTACTACGAGCAGTACTTC.

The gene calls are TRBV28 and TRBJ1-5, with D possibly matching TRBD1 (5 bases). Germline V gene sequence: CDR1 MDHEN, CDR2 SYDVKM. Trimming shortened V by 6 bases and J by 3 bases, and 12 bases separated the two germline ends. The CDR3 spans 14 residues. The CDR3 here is CASRYRQTNQPQHF. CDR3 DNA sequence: TGTGCCAGCAGATACCGACAGACCAATCAGCCCCAGCATTTT.

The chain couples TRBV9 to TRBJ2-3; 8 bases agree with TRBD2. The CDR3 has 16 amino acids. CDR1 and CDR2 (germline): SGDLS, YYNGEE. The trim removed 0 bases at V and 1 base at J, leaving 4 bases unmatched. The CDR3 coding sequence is TGTGCCAGCAGCGTAGAAGCGGGAGAAGGCACAGATACGCAGTATTTT. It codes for CASSVEAGEGTDTQYF.

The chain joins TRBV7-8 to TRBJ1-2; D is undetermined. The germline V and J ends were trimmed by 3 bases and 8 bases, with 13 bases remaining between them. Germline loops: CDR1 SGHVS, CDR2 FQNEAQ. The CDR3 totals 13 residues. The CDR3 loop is CASSLRAEGGYTF. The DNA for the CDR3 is TGTGCCAGCAGCTTGAGGGCCGAAGGAGGCTACACCTTC. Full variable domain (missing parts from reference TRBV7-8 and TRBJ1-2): GAGVSQSPRYKVAKRGQDVALRCDPISGHVSLFWYQQALGQGPEFLTYFQNEAQLDKSGLPSDRFFAERPEGSVSTLKIQRTQQEDSAVYLCASSLRAEGGYTFGSGTRLTVV.